The sequence of this T cell receptor beta chain was determined in a study of blood T cell repertoires in COVID-19. Study context: Sample material is recorded as cDNA or gDNA derived from T cells, B-cell-depleted T cells, or PBMCs.

In the original processing: Reference gene primer amplification yielded estimated nucleated cell counts. Clones were sequenced by immunoSEQ multiplex PCR, and TCRdb holds only the in-frame ones, with some missing. Clone size and V and J calls were adopted from that table, with D and trimming inferred from the DNA. The sample shows under 45,000 clones, approximately 73% of them seen only once. This CDR3 has 15 amino acids. Germline assignment: CDR1 MNHEY and CDR2 SVGAGI. V lost 6 bases and J lost 1, with 16 bases in between. The chain joins TRBV6-5 to TRBJ2-7, with D perhaps matching TRBD2 (6 bases). Sequenced material: peripheral blood. This receptor was obtained from an older man with acute or convalescent COVID-19. CDR3 in DNA: TGTGCCAGCAGGCGGTCCGGGGGAGTATCCTACGAGCAGTACTTC. Encoded protein: CASRRSGGVSYEQYF.